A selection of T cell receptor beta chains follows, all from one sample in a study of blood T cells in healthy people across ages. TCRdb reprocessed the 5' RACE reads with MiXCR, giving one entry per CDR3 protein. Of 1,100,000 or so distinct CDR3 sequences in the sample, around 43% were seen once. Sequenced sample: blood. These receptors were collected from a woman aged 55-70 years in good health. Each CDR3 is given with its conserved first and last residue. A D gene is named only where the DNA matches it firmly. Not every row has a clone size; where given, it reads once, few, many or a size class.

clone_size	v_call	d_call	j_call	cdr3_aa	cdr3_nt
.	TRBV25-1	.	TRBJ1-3	CASSFQGSTGNTIYF	TGTGCCAGCAGTTTCCAGGGATCTACTGGAAACACCATATATTTT
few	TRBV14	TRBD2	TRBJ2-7	CASSPLGTTYEQYF	TGTGCCAGCAGCCCTTTGGGGACTACCTACGAGCAGTACTTC
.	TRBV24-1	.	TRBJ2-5	CATSDPLMGNEQYF	TGTGCCACCAGTGATCCATTAATGGGAAATGAGCAGTACTTC
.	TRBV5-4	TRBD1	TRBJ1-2	CASSPGGERSYGYTF	TGTGCCAGCAGCCCAGGGGGGGAGCGAAGCTATGGCTACACCTTC
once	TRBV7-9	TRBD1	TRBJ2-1	CASTSDRGGNEQFF	TGTGCCAGCACTAGCGACAGGGGAGGTAATGAGCAGTTCTTC
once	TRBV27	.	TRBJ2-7	CASSPEGLRSYEQYF	TGTGCCAGCAGTCCCGAGGGCCTCCGCTCCTACGAGCAGTACTTC
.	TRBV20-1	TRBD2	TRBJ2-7	CSARAGLASYEQYF	TGCAGTGCTAGAGCGGGACTAGCCTCCTACGAGCAGTACTTC
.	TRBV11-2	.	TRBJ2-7	CASSLGYGVYEQYF	TGTGCCAGCAGCTTAGGTTATGGGGTCTACGAGCAGTACTTC
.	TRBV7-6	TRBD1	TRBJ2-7	CASSLSAGQGYEQYF	TGTGCCAGCAGCTTATCCGCAGGACAGGGTTACGAGCAGTACTTC
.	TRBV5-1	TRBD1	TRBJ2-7	CASSETDRGRDEQYF	TGCGCCAGCAGCGAGACGGACAGGGGCCGGGACGAGCAGTACTTC
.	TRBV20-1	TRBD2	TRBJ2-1	CSARPGTSGKVLSSYNEQFF	TGCAGTGCTAGACCCGGGACTAGCGGGAAAGTCTTGAGCTCCTACAATGAGCAGTTCTTC
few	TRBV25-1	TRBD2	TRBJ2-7	CASSAAGTRALEQYF	TGTGCCAGCAGCGCTGCCGGGACTAGGGCACTCGAGCAGTACTTC
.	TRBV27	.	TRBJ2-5	CASSLSGAVEETQYF	TGTGCCAGCAGTTTATCGGGAGCAGTCGAAGAGACCCAGTACTTC
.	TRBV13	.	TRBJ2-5	CASGSKAATRETQYF	TGTGCCAGCGGATCTAAGGCGGCCACAAGGGAGACCCAGTACTTC
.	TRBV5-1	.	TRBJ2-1	CASSFRPANEQFF	TGCGCCAGCAGCTTCCGACCGGCGAATGAGCAGTTCTTC
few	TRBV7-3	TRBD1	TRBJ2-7	CASSTRGDRDYEQYF	TGTGCCAGCAGCACTAGAGGGGACAGAGATTACGAGCAGTACTTC
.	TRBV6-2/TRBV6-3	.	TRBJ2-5	CASSHRLGLQETQYF	TGTGCCAGCAGTCACCGACTAGGGCTACAAGAGACCCAGTACTTC
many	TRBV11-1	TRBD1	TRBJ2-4	CASSKGQGKNIQYF	TGTGCCAGCAGCAAGGGACAGGGGAAAAACATTCAGTACTTC
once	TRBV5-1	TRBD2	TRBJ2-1	CASSAGLGNEQFF	TGCGCCAGCAGCGCGGGACTAGGGAATGAGCAGTTCTTC
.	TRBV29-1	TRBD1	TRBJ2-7	CSDSTGTGSYEQYF	TGCAGCGACTCAACCGGGACAGGCTCCTACGAGCAGTACTTC
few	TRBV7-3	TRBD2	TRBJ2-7	CASSLGGSSGMYF	TGTGCCAGCAGCTTAGGGGGGAGTAGCGGGATGTACTTC
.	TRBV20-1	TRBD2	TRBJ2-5	CSASRLAGLEETQYF	TGCAGTGCTAGTAGGCTAGCGGGATTGGAAGAGACCCAGTACTTC
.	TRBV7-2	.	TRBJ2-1	CASRRAGTRAHNEQFF	TGTGCCAGCAGACGCGCCGGGACAAGAGCCCACAATGAGCAGTTCTTC
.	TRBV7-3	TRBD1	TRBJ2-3	CASSLRRGGPDTQYF	TGTGCCAGCAGCTTAAGGCGAGGGGGCCCAGATACGCAGTATTTT
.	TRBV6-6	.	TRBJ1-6	CASTGGRNNSPLHF	TGTGCCAGCACCGGGGGACGGAATAATTCACCCCTCCACTTT
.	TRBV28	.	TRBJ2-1	CASSSMVGDIRNEQFF	TGTGCCAGCAGTTCCATGGTGGGGGACATACGAAATGAGCAGTTCTTC
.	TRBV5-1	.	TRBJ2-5	CASGSGRGQETQYF	TGCGCCAGCGGTTCGGGCAGGGGCCAAGAGACCCAGTACTTC
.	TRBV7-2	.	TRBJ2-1	CASSRDATSSYNEQFF	TGTGCCAGCAGCCGAGACGCCACGAGCTCCTACAATGAGCAGTTCTTC
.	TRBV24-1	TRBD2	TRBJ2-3	CAASGSATDTQYF	TGTGCCGCAAGCGGGAGTGCCACAGATACGCAGTATTTT
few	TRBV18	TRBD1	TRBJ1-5	CASSLGQAGQPQHF	TGTGCCAGCTCACTAGGACAGGCCGGTCAGCCCCAGCATTTT
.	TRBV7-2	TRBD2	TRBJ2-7	CASSSGGLASYEQYF	TGTGCCAGCAGCTCCGGGGGACTAGCCTCCTACGAGCAGTACTTC
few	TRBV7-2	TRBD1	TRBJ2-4	CASSFPGTEQNIQYF	TGTGCCAGCAGTTTTCCCGGGACAGAACAAAACATTCAGTACTTC
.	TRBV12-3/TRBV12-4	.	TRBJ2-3	CASSFPWVAALDTQYF	TGTGCCAGCAGTTTCCCCTGGGTAGCAGCTTTAGATACGCAGTATTTT
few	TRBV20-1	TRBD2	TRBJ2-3	CSARDVGLAEGVGSDTQYF	TGCAGTGCTAGAGATGTAGGACTAGCGGAGGGGGTCGGGTCAGATACGCAGTATTTT
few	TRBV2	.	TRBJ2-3	CASSDDTQYF	TGTGCCAGCAGTGATGATACGCAGTATTTT
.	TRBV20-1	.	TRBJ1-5	CSADPGAGQPQHF	TGCAGTGCTGACCCAGGGGCTGGGCAGCCCCAGCATTTT
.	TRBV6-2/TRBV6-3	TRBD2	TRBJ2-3	CASTHPRLAGGDTQYF	TGTGCCAGCACCCACCCTCGACTAGCGGGAGGAGATACGCAGTATTTT
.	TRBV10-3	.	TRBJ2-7	CTISVLSGELGGYEQYF	TGTACCATCAGTGTCCTATCCGGGGAACTGGGGGGCTACGAGCAGTACTTC
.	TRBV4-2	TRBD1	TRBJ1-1	CASSQAFTGTGAFF	TGTGCCAGCAGCCAGGCTTTTACCGGGACAGGGGCTTTCTTT
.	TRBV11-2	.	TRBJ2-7	CASSLSRPVHSYEQYF	TGTGCCAGCAGCTTGTCCCGCCCCGTTCACTCCTACGAGCAGTACTTC
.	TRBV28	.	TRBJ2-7	CASTSVDYEQYF	TGTGCCAGCACCTCAGTGGACTACGAGCAGTACTTC
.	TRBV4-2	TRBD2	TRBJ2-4	CASSQEGLAGGLAKNIQYF	TGTGCCAGCAGCCAGGAGGGACTAGCGGGGGGCCTAGCCAAAAACATTCAGTACTTC
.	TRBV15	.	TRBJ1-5	CATSQSSSNQPQHF	TGTGCCACCAGCCAGAGCAGCAGCAATCAGCCCCAGCATTTT
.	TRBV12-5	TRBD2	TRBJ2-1	CASGLPSRGVSSYNEQFF	TGTGCTAGTGGTTTGCCCTCTCGGGGGGTGAGCTCCTACAATGAGCAGTTCTTC
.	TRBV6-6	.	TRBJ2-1	CASSYAFRESRNEQFF	TGTGCCAGCAGTTACGCCTTCCGGGAGTCCAGAAATGAGCAGTTCTTC
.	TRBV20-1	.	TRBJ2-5	CSAIRGAHYNEQYF	TGCAGTGCTATTCGCGGAGCGCACTACAATGAGCAGTACTTC